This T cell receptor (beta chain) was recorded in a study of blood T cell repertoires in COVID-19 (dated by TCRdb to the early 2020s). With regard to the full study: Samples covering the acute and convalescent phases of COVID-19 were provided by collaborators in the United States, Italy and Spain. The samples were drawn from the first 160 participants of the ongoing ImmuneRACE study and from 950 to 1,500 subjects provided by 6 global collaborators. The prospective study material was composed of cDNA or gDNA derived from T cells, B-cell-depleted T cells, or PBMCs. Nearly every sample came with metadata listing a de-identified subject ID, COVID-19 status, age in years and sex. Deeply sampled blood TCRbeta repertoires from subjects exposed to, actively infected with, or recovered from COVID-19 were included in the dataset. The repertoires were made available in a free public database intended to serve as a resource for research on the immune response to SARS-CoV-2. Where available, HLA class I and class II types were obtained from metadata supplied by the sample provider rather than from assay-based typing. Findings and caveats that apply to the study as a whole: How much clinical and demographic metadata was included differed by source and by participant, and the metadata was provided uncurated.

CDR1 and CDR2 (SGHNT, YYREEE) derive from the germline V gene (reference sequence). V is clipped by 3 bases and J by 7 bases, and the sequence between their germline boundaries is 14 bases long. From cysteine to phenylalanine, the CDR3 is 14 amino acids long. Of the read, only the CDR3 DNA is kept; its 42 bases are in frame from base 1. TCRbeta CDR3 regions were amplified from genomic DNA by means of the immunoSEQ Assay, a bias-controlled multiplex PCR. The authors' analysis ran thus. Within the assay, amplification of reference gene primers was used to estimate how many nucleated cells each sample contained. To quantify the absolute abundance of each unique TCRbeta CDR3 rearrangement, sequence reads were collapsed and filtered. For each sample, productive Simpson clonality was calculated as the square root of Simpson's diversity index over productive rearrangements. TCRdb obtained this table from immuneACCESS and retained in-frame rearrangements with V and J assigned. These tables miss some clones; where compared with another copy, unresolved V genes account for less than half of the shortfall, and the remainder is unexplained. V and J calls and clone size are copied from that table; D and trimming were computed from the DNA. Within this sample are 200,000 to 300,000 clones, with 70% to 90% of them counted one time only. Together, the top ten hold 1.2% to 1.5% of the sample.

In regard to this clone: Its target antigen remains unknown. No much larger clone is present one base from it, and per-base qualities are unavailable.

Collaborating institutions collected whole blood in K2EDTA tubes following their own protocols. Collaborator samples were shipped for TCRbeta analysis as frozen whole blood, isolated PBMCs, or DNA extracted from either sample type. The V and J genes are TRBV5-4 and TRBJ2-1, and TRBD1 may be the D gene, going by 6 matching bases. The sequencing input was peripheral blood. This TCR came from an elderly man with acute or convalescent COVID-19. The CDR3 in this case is CASSSADRPNEQFF. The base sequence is TGTGCCAGCAGCTCAGCGGACAGACCTAATGAGCAGTTCTTC.